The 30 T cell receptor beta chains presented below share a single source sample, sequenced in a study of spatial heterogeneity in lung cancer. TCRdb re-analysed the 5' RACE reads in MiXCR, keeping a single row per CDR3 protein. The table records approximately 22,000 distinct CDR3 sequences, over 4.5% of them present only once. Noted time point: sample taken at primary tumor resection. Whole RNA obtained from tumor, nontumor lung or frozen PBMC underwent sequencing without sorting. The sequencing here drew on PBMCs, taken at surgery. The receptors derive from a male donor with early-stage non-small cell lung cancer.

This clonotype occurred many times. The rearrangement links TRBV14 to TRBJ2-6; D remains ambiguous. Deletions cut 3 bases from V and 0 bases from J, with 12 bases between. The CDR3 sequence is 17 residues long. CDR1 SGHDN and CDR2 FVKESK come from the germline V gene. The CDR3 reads CASSHPTSVSGANVLTF. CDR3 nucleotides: TGTGCCAGCAGCCACCCGACGAGCGTCTCTGGGGCCAACGTCCTGACTTTC.

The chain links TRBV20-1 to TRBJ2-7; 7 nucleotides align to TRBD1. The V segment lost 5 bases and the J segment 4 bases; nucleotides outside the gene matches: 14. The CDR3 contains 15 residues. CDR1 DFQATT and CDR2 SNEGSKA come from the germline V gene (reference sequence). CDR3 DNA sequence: TGCAGTGCTCCTGACCGGGACAGATCAGGATACGAGCAGTACTTC. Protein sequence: CSAPDRDRSGYEQYF.

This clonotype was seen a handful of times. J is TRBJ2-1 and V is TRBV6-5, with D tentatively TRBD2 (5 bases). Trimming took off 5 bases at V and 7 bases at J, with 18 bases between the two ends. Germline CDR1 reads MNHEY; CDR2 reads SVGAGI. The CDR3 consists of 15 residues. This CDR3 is CASSKPGRGGNEQFF. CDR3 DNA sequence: TGTGCCAGCAGTAAACCAGGACGCGGCGGGAATGAGCAGTTCTTC.

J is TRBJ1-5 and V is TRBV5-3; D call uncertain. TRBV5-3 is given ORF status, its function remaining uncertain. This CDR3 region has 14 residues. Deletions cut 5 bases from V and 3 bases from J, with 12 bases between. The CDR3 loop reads CARRVSLLNQPQHF. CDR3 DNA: TGTGCCAGAAGGGTATCCCTCCTCAATCAGCCCCAGCATTTT.

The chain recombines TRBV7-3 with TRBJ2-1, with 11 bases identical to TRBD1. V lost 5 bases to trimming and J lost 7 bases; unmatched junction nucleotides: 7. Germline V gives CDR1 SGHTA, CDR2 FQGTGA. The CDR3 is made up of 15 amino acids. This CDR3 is CASSPGTGGFNEQFF. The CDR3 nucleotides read TGTGCCAGCAGCCCCGGGACAGGGGGTTTTAATGAGCAGTTCTTC. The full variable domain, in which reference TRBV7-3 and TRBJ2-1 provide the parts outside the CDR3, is GAGVSQTPSNKVTEKGKYVELRCDPISGHTALYWYRQSLGQGPEFLIYFQGTGAADDSGLPNDRFFAVRPEGSVSTLKIQRTERGDSAVYLCASSPGTGGFNEQFFGPGTRLTVL.

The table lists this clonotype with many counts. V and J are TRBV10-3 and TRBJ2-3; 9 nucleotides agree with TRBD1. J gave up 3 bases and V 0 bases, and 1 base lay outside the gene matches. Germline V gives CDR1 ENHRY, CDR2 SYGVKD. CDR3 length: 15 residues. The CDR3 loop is CAISESGQGTDTQYF. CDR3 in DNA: TGTGCCATCAGTGAGTCGGGACAGGGAACAGATACGCAGTATTTT.

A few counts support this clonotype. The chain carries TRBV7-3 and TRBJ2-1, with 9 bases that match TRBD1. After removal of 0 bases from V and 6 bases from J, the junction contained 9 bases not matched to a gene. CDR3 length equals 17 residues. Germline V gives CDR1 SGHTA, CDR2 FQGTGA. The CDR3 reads CASSLTAGTGGRNEQFF. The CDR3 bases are TGTGCCAGCAGCTTAACGGCGGGCACAGGGGGCCGCAATGAGCAGTTCTTC.

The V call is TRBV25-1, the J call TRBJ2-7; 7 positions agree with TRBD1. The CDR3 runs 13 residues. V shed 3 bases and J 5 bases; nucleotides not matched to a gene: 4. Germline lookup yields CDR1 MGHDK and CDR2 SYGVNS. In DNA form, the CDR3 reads TGTGCCAGCAGTGACGACAGGGTCCACGAGCAGTACTTC. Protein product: CASSDDRVHEQYF.

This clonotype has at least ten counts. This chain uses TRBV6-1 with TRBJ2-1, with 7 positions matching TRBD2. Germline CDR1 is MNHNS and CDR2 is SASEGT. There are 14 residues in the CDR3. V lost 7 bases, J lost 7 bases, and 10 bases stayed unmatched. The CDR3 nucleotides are TGTGCCAGCAACTCCCGGAGGGAGGGAAATGAGCAGTTCTTC. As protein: CASNSRREGNEQFF.

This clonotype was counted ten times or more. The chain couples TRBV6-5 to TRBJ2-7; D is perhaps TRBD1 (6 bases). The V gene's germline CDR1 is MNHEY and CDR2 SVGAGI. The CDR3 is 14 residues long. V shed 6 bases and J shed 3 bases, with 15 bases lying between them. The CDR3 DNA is TGTGCCAGCAGATCCTTCGACAGGTACTACGAGCAGTACTTC. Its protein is CASRSFDRYYEQYF.

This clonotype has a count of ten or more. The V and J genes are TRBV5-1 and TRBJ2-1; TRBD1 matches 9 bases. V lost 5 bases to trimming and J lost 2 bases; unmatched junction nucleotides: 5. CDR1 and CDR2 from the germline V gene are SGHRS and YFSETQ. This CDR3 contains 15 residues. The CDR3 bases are TGCGCCAGCAGTCGACAGGGGGTGACCTACAATGAGCAGTTCTTC. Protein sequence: CASSRQGVTYNEQFF.

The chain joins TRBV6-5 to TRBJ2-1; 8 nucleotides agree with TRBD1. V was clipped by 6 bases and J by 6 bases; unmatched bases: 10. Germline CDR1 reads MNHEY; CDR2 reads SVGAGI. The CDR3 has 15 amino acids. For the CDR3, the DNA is TGTGCCAGCAGGGGAAGACAGGGGCCCGGCAATGAGCAGTTCTTC. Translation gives CASRGRQGPGNEQFF.

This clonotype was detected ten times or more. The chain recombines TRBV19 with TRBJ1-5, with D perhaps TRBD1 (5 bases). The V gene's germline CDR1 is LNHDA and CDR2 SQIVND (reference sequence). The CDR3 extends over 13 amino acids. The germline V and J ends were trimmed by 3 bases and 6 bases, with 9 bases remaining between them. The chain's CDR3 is CASSMGTFQPQHF. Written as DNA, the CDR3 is TGTGCCAGTAGTATGGGGACCTTTCAGCCCCAGCATTTT.

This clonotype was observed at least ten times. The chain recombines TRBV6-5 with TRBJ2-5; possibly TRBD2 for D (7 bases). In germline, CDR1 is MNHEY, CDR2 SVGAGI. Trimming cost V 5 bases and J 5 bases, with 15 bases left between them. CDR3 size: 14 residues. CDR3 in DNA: TGTGCCAGCAGTCCCGGGGGGCTGGGGGAGACCCAGTACTTC. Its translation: CASSPGGLGETQYF.

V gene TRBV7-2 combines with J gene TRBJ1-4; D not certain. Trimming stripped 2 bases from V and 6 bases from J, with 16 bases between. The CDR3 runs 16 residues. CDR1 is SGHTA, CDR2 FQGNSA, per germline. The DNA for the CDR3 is TGTGCCAGCAGCTTATCCCGGAGCGGTTTGGATGAAAAACTGTTTTTT. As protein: CASSLSRSGLDEKLFF.

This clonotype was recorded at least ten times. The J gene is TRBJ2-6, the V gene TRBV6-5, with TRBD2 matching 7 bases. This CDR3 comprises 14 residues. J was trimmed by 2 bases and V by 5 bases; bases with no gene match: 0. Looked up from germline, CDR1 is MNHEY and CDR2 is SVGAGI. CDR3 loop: CASSLAAGANVLTF. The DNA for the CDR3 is TGTGCCAGCAGTCTAGCGGCTGGGGCCAACGTCCTGACTTTC.

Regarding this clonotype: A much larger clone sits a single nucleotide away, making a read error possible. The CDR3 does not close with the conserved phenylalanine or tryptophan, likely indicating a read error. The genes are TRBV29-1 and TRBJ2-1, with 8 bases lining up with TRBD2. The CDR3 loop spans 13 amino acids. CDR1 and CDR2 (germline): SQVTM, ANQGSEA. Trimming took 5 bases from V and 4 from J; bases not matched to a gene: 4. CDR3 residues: CSVPGGQYNEQFS. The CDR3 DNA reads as TGCAGCGTTCCGGGGGGGCAATACAATGAGCAGTTCTCC.

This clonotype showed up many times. CDR3 sequence reads: CASSRKGTEQFF. CDR3 nucleotides: TGCGCCAGCAGCCGGAAGGGGACTGAGCAGTTCTTC. V and J are TRBV4-1 and TRBJ2-1; D possibly matches TRBD1 or TRBD2 (5 bases each). The CDR3 has 12 amino acids. Germline V CDR1 and CDR2: MGHRA, YSYEKL. With 4 bases removed from V and 9 bases from J, the gap between germline ends came to 10 bases.

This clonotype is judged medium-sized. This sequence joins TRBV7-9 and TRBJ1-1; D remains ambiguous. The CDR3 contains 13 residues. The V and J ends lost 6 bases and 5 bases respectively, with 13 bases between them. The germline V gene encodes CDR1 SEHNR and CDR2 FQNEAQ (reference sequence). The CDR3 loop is CASRAGVQTEAFF. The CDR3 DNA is TGTGCCAGCAGAGCAGGCGTTCAGACTGAAGCTTTCTTT. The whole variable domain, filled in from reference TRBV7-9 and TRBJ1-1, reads DTGVSQNPRHKITKRGQNVTFRCDPISEHNRLYWYRQTLGQGPEFLTYFQNEAQLEKSRLLSDRFSAERPKGSFSTLEIQRTEQGDSAMYLCASRAGVQTEAFFGQGTRLTVV.

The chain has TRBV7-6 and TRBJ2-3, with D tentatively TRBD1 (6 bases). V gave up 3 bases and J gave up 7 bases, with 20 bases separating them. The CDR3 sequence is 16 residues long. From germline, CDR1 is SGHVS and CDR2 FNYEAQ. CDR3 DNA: TGTGCCAGCAGCTTCGCTCAGGGGCTTGACGGATATACGCAGTATTTT. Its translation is CASSFAQGLDGYTQYF. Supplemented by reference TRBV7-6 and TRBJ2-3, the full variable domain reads GAGVSQSPRYKVTKRGQDVALRCDPISGHVSLYWYRQALGQGPEFLTYFNYEAQQDKSGLPNDRFSAERPEGSISTLTIQRTEQRDSAMYRCASSFAQGLDGYTQYFGPGTRLTVL.

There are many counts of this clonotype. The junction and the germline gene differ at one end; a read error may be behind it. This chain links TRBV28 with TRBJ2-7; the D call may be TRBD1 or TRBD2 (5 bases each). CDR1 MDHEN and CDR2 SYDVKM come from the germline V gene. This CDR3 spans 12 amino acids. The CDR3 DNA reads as TGTGCCAGCAGTTTAAACCCGGGCGAGGGACACTTC. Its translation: CASSLNPGEGHF.

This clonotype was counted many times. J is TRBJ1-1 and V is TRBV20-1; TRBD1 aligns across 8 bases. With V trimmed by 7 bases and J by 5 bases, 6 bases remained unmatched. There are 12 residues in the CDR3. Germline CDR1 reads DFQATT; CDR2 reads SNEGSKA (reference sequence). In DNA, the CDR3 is TGCAGTGTTGGACAGGGTGGGACTGAAGCTTTCTTT. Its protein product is CSVGQGGTEAFF.

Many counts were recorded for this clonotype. The CDR3 reads CASSLDRQGGYNEQFF. The CDR3 DNA reads TGTGCCAGCAGCTTGGATCGACAGGGGGGGTACAATGAGCAGTTCTTC. The gene calls are TRBV7-8 and TRBJ2-1; 9 bases line up with TRBD1. There are 16 residues in the CDR3. V dropped 3 bases and J dropped 4; count of bases not matched to a gene: 7. CDR1 is SGHVS, CDR2 FQNEAQ, per germline.

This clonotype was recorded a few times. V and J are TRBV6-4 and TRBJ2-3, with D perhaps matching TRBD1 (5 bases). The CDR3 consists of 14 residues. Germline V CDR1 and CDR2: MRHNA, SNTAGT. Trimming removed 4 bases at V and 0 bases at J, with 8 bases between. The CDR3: CASSVGPSTDTQYF. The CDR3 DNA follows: TGTGCCAGCAGTGTGGGGCCGAGCACAGATACGCAGTATTTT.

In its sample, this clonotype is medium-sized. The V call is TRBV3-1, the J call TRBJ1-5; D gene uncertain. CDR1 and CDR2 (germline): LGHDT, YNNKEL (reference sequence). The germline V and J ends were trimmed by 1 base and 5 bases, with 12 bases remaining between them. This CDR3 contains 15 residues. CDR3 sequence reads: CASSQGSDYYQPQHF. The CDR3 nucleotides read TGTGCCAGCAGCCAAGGGTCCGACTATTATCAGCCCCAGCATTTT.

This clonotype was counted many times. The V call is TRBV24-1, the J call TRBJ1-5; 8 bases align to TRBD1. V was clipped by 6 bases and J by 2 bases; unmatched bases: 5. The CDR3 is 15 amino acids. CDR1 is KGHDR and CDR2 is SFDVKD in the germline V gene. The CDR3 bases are TGTGCCACCAGTCGTTCAGGGGGCGGCAATCAGCCCCAGCATTTT. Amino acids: CATSRSGGGNQPQHF.

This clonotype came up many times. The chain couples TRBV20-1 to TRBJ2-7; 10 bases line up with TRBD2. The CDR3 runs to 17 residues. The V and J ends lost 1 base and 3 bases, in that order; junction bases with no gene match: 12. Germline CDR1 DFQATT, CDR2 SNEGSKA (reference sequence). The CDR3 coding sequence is TGCAGTGCTAGAGTGTGGAGGGCTAGCGGGAGTTTCTACGAGCAGTACTTC. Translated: CSARVWRASGSFYEQYF.

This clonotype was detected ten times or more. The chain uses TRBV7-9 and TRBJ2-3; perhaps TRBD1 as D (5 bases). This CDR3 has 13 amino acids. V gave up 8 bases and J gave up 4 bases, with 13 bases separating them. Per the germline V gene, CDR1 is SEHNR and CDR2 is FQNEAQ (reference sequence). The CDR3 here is CASQGLFADTQYF. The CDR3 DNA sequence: TGTGCCAGCCAGGGTCTGTTTGCAGATACGCAGTATTTT.

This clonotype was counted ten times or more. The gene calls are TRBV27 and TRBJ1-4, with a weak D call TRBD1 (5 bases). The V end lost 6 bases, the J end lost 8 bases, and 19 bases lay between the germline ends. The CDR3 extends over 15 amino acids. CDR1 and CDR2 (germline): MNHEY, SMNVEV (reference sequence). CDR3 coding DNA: TGTGCCAGCAGATGGGGCACATCACCTAGGGAAAAACTGTTTTTT. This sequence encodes CASRWGTSPREKLFF.

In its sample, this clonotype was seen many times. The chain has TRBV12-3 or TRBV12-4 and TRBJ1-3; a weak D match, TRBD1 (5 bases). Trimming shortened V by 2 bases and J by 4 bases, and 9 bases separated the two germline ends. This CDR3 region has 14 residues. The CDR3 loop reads CASSLQGFGNTIYF. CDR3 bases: TGTGCCAGCAGTTTACAGGGTTTCGGAAACACCATATATTTT.